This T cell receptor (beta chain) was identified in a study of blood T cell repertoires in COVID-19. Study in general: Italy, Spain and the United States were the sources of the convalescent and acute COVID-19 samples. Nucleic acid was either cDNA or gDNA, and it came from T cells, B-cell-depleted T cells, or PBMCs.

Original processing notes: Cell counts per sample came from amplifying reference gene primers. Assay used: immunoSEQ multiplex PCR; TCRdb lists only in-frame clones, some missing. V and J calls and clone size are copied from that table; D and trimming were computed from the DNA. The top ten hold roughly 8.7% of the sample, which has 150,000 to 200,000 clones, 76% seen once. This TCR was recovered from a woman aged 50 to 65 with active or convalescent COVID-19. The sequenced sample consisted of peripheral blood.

CDR3 residues: CASSPMGPKQPQHF. As DNA, the CDR3 is TGTGCCAGCAGCCCGATGGGCCCCAAGCAGCCCCAGCATTTT. The genes are TRBV28 and TRBJ1-5; D unclear. The CDR3 runs 14 residues. Germline CDR1 MDHEN, CDR2 SYDVKM. V lost 6 bases to trimming and J lost 7 bases, with 16 bases between them.